The 20 T cell receptor beta chains below come from one sample, sequenced in a study of T-cell reconstitution after alpha-beta-depleted transplantation in children. Preparation of the TCRbeta library used unique molecular identifiers. TCRdb reprocessed the PCR reads via MiXCR and lists one record per CDR3 protein. The sample records 600,000 or so distinct CDR3 sequences, 23% being singletons. Sequences were derived from PBMCs, mostly from graft donor cells, sampled 360 days after TCRalphabeta/CD19-depleted stem cell transplant. The receptors were gathered from a boy under two years old who had a stem cell transplant for acute myeloid leukemia, so the T cells may come from the graft donor.

This clonotype showed up many times. The genes are TRBV29-1 and TRBJ1-2, with 10 bases aligning to TRBD1. Trimming removed 6 bases from V and 3 bases from J; junction bases left unmatched: 4. The CDR3 sequence is 13 residues long. Germline V gives CDR1 SQVTM, CDR2 ANQGSEA. CDR3 DNA sequence: TGCAGCGTCAGACAGGGGGCCGACTATGGCTACACCTTC. Its translation is CSVRQGADYGYTF.

The V gene is TRBV27, the J gene TRBJ1-1; TRBD1 matches at 8 bases. The CDR3 has 14 residues. CDR1 MNHEY and CDR2 SMNVEV come from the germline V gene (reference sequence). Unmatched junction bases numbered 3, after V lost 5 bases and J lost 1 base. The CDR3 sequence: CASSTTGGNTEAFF. The CDR3 coding sequence is TGTGCCAGCAGTACCACAGGGGGGAACACTGAAGCTTTCTTT.

The CDR3 reads CASSKRDLRTDTQYF. The CDR3 bases are TGTGCCAGCAGCAAAAGGGACCTACGCACAGATACGCAGTATTTT. The V call is TRBV11-2, the J call TRBJ2-3; either TRBD1 or TRBD2 may supply D (5 bases each). The ends were cut back, 5 bases at V and 1 base at J, with 13 bases in the middle. CDR1 is SGHAT and CDR2 is FQNNGV in the germline V gene. The CDR3 spans 15 residues.

The genes are TRBV5-1 and TRBJ1-6; D remains unclear. Germline lookup yields CDR1 SGHRS and CDR2 YFSETQ. V lost 1 base, J lost 8 bases, and 10 bases lay in between. The CDR3 contains 14 residues. The CDR3 region has the DNA TGCGCCAGCAGCTTGATGGGTTTTGATTCACCCCTCCACTTT. Its protein is CASSLMGFDSPLHF.

V and J are TRBV5-1 and TRBJ1-2; TRBD1 aligns across 8 bases. V was pared by 4 bases and J by 2 bases, with 13 bases of the junction left unmatched. Looked up from germline, CDR1 is SGHRS and CDR2 is YFSETQ. The CDR3 extends over 17 amino acids. The CDR3 DNA reads as TGCGCCAGCAGCCCCTACTACCGGGACAGGTCCAACTATGGCTACACCTTC. Amino acid sequence: CASSPYYRDRSNYGYTF.

The V call is TRBV5-1, the J call TRBJ1-1; 7 bases are shared with TRBD1. The CDR3 contains 16 residues. Germline V gene sequence: CDR1 SGHRS, CDR2 YFSETQ. The J segment lost 5 bases and the V segment lost 2 bases, leaving 12 bases of the junction unmatched. CDR3 sequence reads: CASSFLGGGAETEAFF. The CDR3 bases are TGCGCCAGCAGCTTTCTGGGAGGGGGCGCCGAGACTGAAGCTTTCTTT.

This rearrangement joins TRBV7-3 to TRBJ2-7, with 7 bases fitting TRBD1. V was pared by 1 base and J by 4 bases, with 4 bases of the junction left unmatched. The CDR3 contains 14 residues. CDR1 SGHTA and CDR2 FQGTGA come from the germline V gene. The CDR3 spells CASSLRGDRYEQYF. The CDR3 coding sequence is TGTGCCAGCAGCTTAAGAGGGGACAGATACGAGCAGTACTTC.

At least ten counts were recorded for this clonotype. The genes are TRBV7-9 and TRBJ2-3; D may be TRBD2 (5 bases). V was cut by 8 bases and J by 3 bases, with 18 bases left in between. The CDR3 loop spans 15 amino acids. In germline, CDR1 is SEHNR, CDR2 FQNEAQ (reference sequence). In DNA form, the CDR3 reads TGTGCCAGCGAGTTCCGGCCCTGGAGGACAGATACGCAGTATTTT. Translated: CASEFRPWRTDTQYF.

The chain links TRBV10-3 to TRBJ1-1; D remains unclear. Germline V lookup: CDR1 ENHRY, CDR2 SYGVKD. The V and J ends lost 3 bases and 1 base respectively, with 6 bases between them. The CDR3 spans 13 residues. The CDR3, as DNA: TGTGCCATCAGTGAAATTGAGAACACTGAAGCTTTCTTT. Protein sequence: CAISEIENTEAFF.

This clonotype has a count of ten or more. V and J are TRBV6-8 and TRBJ2-7; D is ambiguous. Germline values: CDR1 MNHGY, CDR2 SAAAGT. The length of the CDR3 is 9 residues. CDR3 sequence: CASRDQDHV. The CDR3 DNA is TGTGCCAGCAGGGACCAAGATCACGTC.

This clonotype was seen only a few times. V usage is TRBV6-5 and J usage is TRBJ1-6, with D possibly being TRBD1 (5 bases). This CDR3 contains 12 residues. Germline assignment: CDR1 MNHEY and CDR2 SVGAGI. Between the trimmed V and J ends, which lost 6 bases and 6 bases, there was a span of 6 bases. CDR3: CASRGPNSPLHF. The CDR3 DNA reads TGTGCCAGCAGGGGGCCTAATTCACCCCTCCACTTT.

V usage is TRBV6-5 and J usage is TRBJ2-2; D not resolved. The CDR3 totals 17 residues. Germline assignment: CDR1 MNHEY and CDR2 SVGAGI. V lost 0 bases, J lost 2 bases, and 13 bases lay in between. Here the CDR3 reads CASSYSIQLPNTGELFF. CDR3 DNA: TGTGCCAGCAGTTACTCGATCCAACTACCTAACACCGGGGAGCTGTTTTTT.

The gene calls are TRBV4-3 and TRBJ1-5, with no clear D. CDR1 is LGHNA, CDR2 YSLEER, per germline. Trimming removed 0 bases from V and 5 bases from J, with 14 bases in between. This CDR3 has 16 residues. The CDR3 DNA is TGCGCCAGCAGCCAAGAACCGGCAAGAAGGGATCAGCCCCAGCATTTT. This encodes CASSQEPARRDQPQHF.

In this sample, this clonotype turned up a few times. The chain joins TRBV2 to TRBJ2-1; 7 bases align to TRBD2. Germline CDR1 and CDR2: SNHLY and FYNNEI. V trimming: 8 bases; J trimming: 5 bases; junction bases outside the gene matches: 15. The CDR3 covers 16 residues. CDR3 nucleotide sequence: TGTGCCAGCGAGGGAGAGGCGGGGGTTTCGCACAATGAGCAGTTCTTC. This codes for CASEGEAGVSHNEQFF. The full variable domain, rest sourced from reference TRBV2 and TRBJ2-1, is EPEVTQTPSHQVTQMGQEVILRCVPISNHLYFYWYRQILGQKVEFLVSFYNNEISEKSEIFDDQFSVERPDGSNFTLKIRSTKLEDSAMYFCASEGEAGVSHNEQFFGPGTRLTVL.

This clonotype was found a few times. This chain joins TRBV6-5 and TRBJ1-5; a possible D gene is TRBD1 (6 bases). V dropped 7 bases and J dropped 5 bases, with 15 bases sitting between them. CDR1 is MNHEY, CDR2 SVGAGI, per germline. The CDR3 extends over 14 amino acids. CDR3 sequence (DNA): TGTGCCAGCACCGGATGGAACAGGGATCAGCCCCAGCATTTT. Translated: CASTGWNRDQPQHF.

The genes are TRBV6-1 and TRBJ2-3; TRBD1 might be the D (6 bases). The CDR3 consists of 15 residues. Trimming pared 6 bases from V and 3 bases from J, leaving 16 bases between. Germline V gives CDR1 MNHNS, CDR2 SASEGT. CDR3 loop: CASRMSGAKTDTQYF. The CDR3 coding sequence is TGTGCCAGCAGGATGTCAGGGGCCAAGACAGATACGCAGTATTTT.

The J gene is TRBJ2-1, the V gene TRBV10-3; D is ambiguous. The CDR3 totals 14 residues. The V end lost 3 bases, the J end lost 7 bases, and 13 bases lay between the germline ends. Germline-derived CDR1 and CDR2 are ENHRY and SYGVKD. This CDR3 reads CAISDGEVDNEQFF. The CDR3 coding sequence is TGTGCCATCAGTGATGGTGAGGTGGATAATGAGCAGTTCTTC.

The chain joins TRBV6-1 to TRBJ2-2; D is uncertain. Germline CDR1 and CDR2: MNHNS and SASEGT. The length of the CDR3 is 13 residues. The germline V and J ends were trimmed by 10 bases and 4 bases, with 13 bases remaining between them. CDR3: CATSVVGTGELFF. The CDR3 coding sequence is TGTGCCACCAGCGTAGTCGGCACCGGGGAGCTGTTTTTT.

This chain joins TRBV7-9 and TRBJ2-1, with D possibly matching TRBD2 (5 bases). Germline V lookup: CDR1 SEHNR, CDR2 FQNEAQ (reference sequence). V dropped 5 bases and J dropped 0 bases, with 11 bases sitting between them. This CDR3 contains 15 residues. CDR3 sequence (DNA): TGTGCCAGCAGCCTCCAGAGGGCCTCCTACAATGAGCAGTTCTTC. It translates to CASSLQRASYNEQFF.

There are a few counts of this clonotype. V and J are TRBV20-1 and TRBJ2-7, with 7 nucleotides matching TRBD1. The CDR3 length is 16 residues. Germline V gives CDR1 DFQATT, CDR2 SNEGSKA (reference sequence). The trim removed 3 bases at V and 3 bases at J, leaving 14 bases unmatched. CDR3 in DNA: TGCAGTGCTAGGGATATCAGAACAGGGGAGAACTACGAGCAGTACTTC. It yields the protein CSARDIRTGENYEQYF.